Listed below are T cell receptor beta chains from one sample, sequenced in a study of blood T cell repertoires in COVID-19. Sequencing was performed with immunoSEQ multiplex PCR; in TCRdb, only in-frame clones are kept and a portion is missing. The sample lists some 150,000 clones, approximately 73% occurring once. Sequencing was carried out using peripheral blood. These receptors all stem from a man between 60 and 70 years old with acute or convalescent COVID-19. CDR3s include the opening cysteine and the closing phenylalanine or tryptophan. The D gene is left open where the match is weak. Size tells how often a clone was seen (once, few, many) or the class of an expanded clone, and some rows leave it out.

CDR3	D	size	V	J
CASSLQGFYGYTF	.	.	TRBV27	TRBJ1-2
CASSVALQGANSPLHF	TRBD1	few	TRBV9	TRBJ1-6
CASSQAPQGFYEQYF	TRBD1	.	TRBV4-1	TRBJ2-7
CAIKAQGVAEAFF	TRBD1	.	TRBV10-3	TRBJ1-1
CASSEASGRFRSSTDTQYF	TRBD2	once	TRBV2	TRBJ2-3
CATSDWDSQETQYF	TRBD1	.	TRBV24-1	TRBJ2-5
CASGLQPQHF	.	once	TRBV6-5	TRBJ1-5
CASSPLDRGYGYTF	TRBD1	.	TRBV6-5	TRBJ1-2
CASSPTPLAGTGELFF	.	.	TRBV7-8	TRBJ2-2
CASSPNDRGAYNEQFF	TRBD1	.	TRBV7-6	TRBJ2-1
CASTHPNFGGFRYEQYF	.	.	TRBV23-1	TRBJ2-7
CASSMTGGDEQYF	TRBD1	.	TRBV5-4	TRBJ2-7
CASSRGGDLPGYTF	.	.	TRBV28	TRBJ1-2
CASSLTSGPTDTQYF	TRBD2	.	TRBV5-1	TRBJ2-3
CASRYGTSGRTGELFF	TRBD2	few	TRBV27	TRBJ2-2
CASSLGLAEGYEQYF	TRBD2	.	TRBV18	TRBJ2-7
CASSPRTSGYNEQFF	TRBD2	.	TRBV7-2	TRBJ2-1
CASSTDWVAGGGGNEQFF	TRBD2	.	TRBV27	TRBJ2-1
CATGIHNSPLHF	.	.	TRBV7-9	TRBJ1-6
CASSLPGRSGETQYF	.	.	TRBV3-1/TRBV3-2	TRBJ2-5
CASRTGGFEKLFF	TRBD1	.	TRBV19	TRBJ1-4
CASRGDRVRTEAFF	TRBD1	once	TRBV19	TRBJ1-1
CASSLALALGTSVSYEQYF	TRBD2	.	TRBV7-2	TRBJ2-7
CSVNIQARGGNTIYF	.	.	TRBV29-1	TRBJ1-3
CASSQVAGGWNEQFF	TRBD2	.	TRBV4-1	TRBJ2-1
CAWNLRGTNTGELFF	.	.	TRBV30	TRBJ2-2